This TCR beta chain was retrieved from a study of blood T cell repertoires in COVID-19. The CDR3 loop spans 15 amino acids. Germline CDR1 and CDR2: WNHNN and SYGVQD (reference sequence). V dropped 7 bases and J dropped 4; count of bases not matched to a gene: 12. This clone was counted once. Original handling: Amplification with reference gene primers provided the estimates of nucleated cell counts. Clones were sequenced by immunoSEQ multiplex PCR, and TCRdb holds only the in-frame ones, with some missing. V, J and clone size reflect that table, while D and trimming were determined from the DNA. Of under 350,000 clones detected, about nine tenths appear once; the ten largest clones hold 1.7%.

The chain carries TRBV10-1 and TRBJ1-1; 7 bases are shared with TRBD1. The receptor's source is a woman aged 40 to 49 who had recovered from COVID-19. The source material was PBMCs or T cells enriched from blood (not recorded which). CDR3 protein: CASTPNRGCSTEAFF. Here the CDR3 DNA reads TGCGCCAGCACTCCAAACAGGGGTTGTAGCACTGAAGCTTTCTTT.